This is a list of T cell receptor beta chains from one sample in a study of T cell responses to AZD1222 COVID-19 vaccine. Method: immunoSEQ multiplex PCR; TCRdb's copy keeps in-frame clones and lacks some. The table has about 190,000 clones, approximately 90% seen once. This material consisted of peripheral blood, taken on day 0 of AZD1222 vaccination. Receptor source: an adult in good health. Each CDR3 is given with its conserved first and last residue. Each record gives: D gene, J gene, V gene, clone size, CDR3 protein, CDR3 DNA. The D gene is left open where the match is weak. Some rows have no size entry. The others give once, few or many, or a class for an expanded clone.

TRBD1,TRBJ2-7,TRBV3-1/TRBV3-2,.,CATVSTGSHEQYF,TGTGCCACCGTTTCGACAGGGTCTCACGAGCAGTACTTC
TRBD1,TRBJ1-6,TRBV19,.,CASSLDRGGSSYNSPLHF,TGTGCCAGTAGTCTCGACAGGGGGGGCAGCTCCTATAATTCACCCCTCCACTTT
.,TRBJ2-5,TRBV6-1,.,CASSEEVRAKTQYF,TGTGCCAGCAGTGAAGAGGTCAGGGCAAAGACCCAGTACTTC
TRBD1,TRBJ1-2,TRBV7-6,once,CASRAGTAYGYTF,TGTGCCAGCAGAGCTGGGACAGCCTATGGCTACACCTTC
.,TRBJ1-1,TRBV25-1,.,CASSEHWGRGMNTEAFF,TGTGCCAGCAGTGAACATTGGGGCAGGGGAATGAACACTGAAGCTTTCTTT
TRBD2,TRBJ2-3,TRBV10-3,.,CAISESVGGGGGDTQYF,TGTGCCATCAGTGAGTCAGTGGGAGGCGGGGGAGGAGATACGCAGTATTTT
.,TRBJ2-2,TRBV11-2,.,CASSDGELFF,TGTGCCAGCAGCGACGGGGAGCTGTTTTTT
.,TRBJ1-5,TRBV6-5,.,CASRGLSNQPQHF,TGTGCCAGCAGGGGGTTAAGCAATCAGCCCCAGCATTTT
.,TRBJ1-2,TRBV7-2,.,CASSLRGSFGADGYTF,TGTGCCAGCAGCTTAAGGGGCAGCTTCGGCGCGGATGGCTACACCTTC
.,TRBJ1-1,TRBV5-1,few,CASSLQLGGFTDTEAFF,TGCGCCAGCAGCTTGCAACTTGGAGGTTTTACGGACACTGAAGCTTTCTTT
.,TRBJ2-1,TRBV6-5,.,CAIPGAGSYNEQFF,TGTGCCATTCCCGGGGCGGGCTCCTACAATGAGCAGTTCTTC
.,TRBJ1-2,TRBV9,.,CASSVLEANYGYTF,TGTGCCAGCAGCGTATTAGAGGCTAACTATGGCTACACCTTC
.,TRBJ2-1,TRBV7-6,.,CASSLIQPRGGLHNEQFF,TGTGCCAGCAGCTTAATCCAACCTAGGGGGGGATTACACAATGAGCAGTTCTTC
TRBD1,TRBJ1-1,TRBV19,.,CASSIGQGGTEAFF,TGTGCCAGTAGTATCGGACAGGGGGGGACTGAAGCTTTCTTT
.,TRBJ1-5,TRBV6-1,once,CASSEANKQPQHF,TGTGCCAGCAGTGAAGCTAATAAACAGCCCCAGCATTTT
.,TRBJ2-7,TRBV6-2/TRBV6-3,.,CASSYGKPDTGYEQYF,TGTGCCAGCAGTTACGGAAAGCCAGATACGGGATACGAGCAGTACTTC
TRBD1,TRBJ1-2,TRBV7-9,.,CASSFVTGVGYTF,TGTGCCAGCAGCTTCGTCACAGGGGTCGGCTACACCTTC
.,TRBJ1-4,TRBV29-1,.,CSGARGATNEKLFF,TGCAGCGGGGCTAGGGGTGCAACTAATGAAAAACTGTTTTTT
.,TRBJ2-3,TRBV6-5,.,CASSYVAGAQDTQYF,TGTGCCAGCAGTTACGTAGCAGGGGCTCAGGATACGCAGTATTTT
.,TRBJ1-3,TRBV7-8,once,CASTLNRRLHGNTIYF,TGTGCCAGCACCTTAAACAGGAGGCTCCACGGAAACACCATATATTTT
.,TRBJ2-4,TRBV7-2,.,CASSLGGFAKNIQYF,TGTGCCAGCAGCTTAGGGGGGTTCGCCAAAAACATTCAGTACTTC
.,TRBJ2-2,TRBV9,.,CASSVGGFSGELFF,TGTGCCAGCAGCGTAGGGGGGTTCAGCGGGGAGCTGTTTTTT
.,TRBJ2-5,TRBV7-2,.,CASSQSRAQETQYF,TGTGCCAGCAGCCAGAGCAGGGCCCAAGAGACCCAGTACTTC
.,TRBJ2-3,TRBV9,.,CASSVVGRDTQYF,TGTGCCAGCAGCGTAGTTGGCAGGGATACGCAGTATTTT
.,TRBJ2-5,TRBV5-4,.,CASSLKVQETQYF,TGTGCCAGCAGCTTGAAGGTGCAAGAGACCCAGTACTTC
.,TRBJ1-6,TRBV4-1,.,CASSQDPDSPLHF,TGCGCCAGCAGCCAAGACCCTGATTCACCCCTCCACTTT
TRBD1,TRBJ2-5,TRBV27,.,CASSSTGGVETQYF,TGTGCCAGCAGTTCGACAGGGGGCGTAGAGACCCAGTACTTC
TRBD2,TRBJ2-3,TRBV28,.,CASSERGAGDTQYF,TGTGCCAGCAGTGAGCGGGGGGCCGGAGATACGCAGTATTTT
TRBD2,TRBJ2-5,TRBV11-2,once,CASSLDGRGAGQTQYF,TGTGCCAGCAGCTTAGATGGGCGGGGGGCGGGGCAGACCCAGTACTTC
.,TRBJ1-4,TRBV24-1,.,CATSDSGGEKLFF,TGTGCCACCAGTGACTCTGGGGGTGAAAAACTGTTTTTT
TRBD2,TRBJ2-7,TRBV7-2,.,CASSSLAGPYEQYF,TGTGCCAGCAGCTCCCTAGCGGGGCCCTACGAGCAGTACTTC
.,TRBJ1-1,TRBV9,.,CASSPSLMNTEAFF,TGTGCCAGCAGCCCAAGTCTCATGAACACTGAAGCTTTCTTT
TRBD1,TRBJ2-5,TRBV7-9,.,CASSLRTGVETQYF,TGTGCCAGCAGCTTAAGGACAGGGGTGGAGACCCAGTACTTC
.,TRBJ2-7,TRBV11-3,.,CASSLSGDSYEQYF,TGTGCCAGCAGCCTCTCAGGGGATAGTTACGAGCAGTACTTC
.,TRBJ2-2,TRBV29-1,once,CSVEDQATGELFF,TGCAGCGTTGAAGATCAAGCCACCGGGGAGCTGTTTTTT
.,TRBJ1-4,TRBV29-1,once,CSVGRVNEKLFF,TGCAGCGTTGGCAGGGTAAACGAAAAACTGTTTTTT
TRBD1,TRBJ1-6,TRBV13,once,CASSLSGGRTTGGGNSPLHF,TGTGCCAGCAGCTTATCTGGGGGACGTACGACAGGGGGTGGGAATTCACCCCTCCACTTT
.,TRBJ1-1,TRBV6-6,.,CASTEWGERGTEAFF,TGTGCCAGCACCGAATGGGGAGAGAGGGGGACAGAAGCTTTCTTT
TRBD2,TRBJ2-1,TRBV6-5,.,CASWGAGSSYNEQFF,TGTGCCAGTTGGGGAGCGGGAAGCTCCTACAATGAGCAGTTCTTC
.,TRBJ2-2,TRBV4-1,.,CASSQGLRGSGELFF,TGCGCCAGCAGCCAAGGTTTGCGGGGAAGCGGGGAGCTGTTTTTT
.,TRBJ1-2,TRBV29-1,.,CSIRGGVGADYGYTF,TGCAGCATCAGGGGAGGAGTCGGGGCTGACTATGGCTACACCTTC
.,TRBJ2-3,TRBV7-9,.,CASSRQSTDTQYF,TGTGCCAGCAGCCGGCAAAGCACAGATACGCAGTATTTT
.,TRBJ2-4,TRBV5-4,.,CASSPAAKNIQYF,TGTGCCAGCAGCCCCGCAGCCAAAAACATTCAGTACTTC
TRBD1,TRBJ1-5,TRBV10-3,.,CAINQEGQVFQPQHF,TGTGCCATCAATCAGGAGGGACAGGTTTTTCAGCCCCAGCATTTT
.,TRBJ1-2,TRBV4-2,.,CASSQDLDSNYGYTF,TGTGCCAGCAGCCAAGACCTGGACAGTAACTATGGCTACACCTTC
TRBD1,TRBJ2-7,TRBV6-5,.,CASSYARQGALHEQYF,TGTGCCAGCAGTTACGCCAGACAGGGGGCATTACACGAGCAGTACTTC
.,TRBJ2-2,TRBV20-1,.,CSARGSGELFF,TGCAGTGCTAGGGGTAGCGGGGAGCTGTTTTTT
.,TRBJ2-4,TRBV5-6,.,CASSSWTIAKNIQYF,TGTGCCAGCAGCTCGTGGACCATAGCCAAAAACATTCAGTACTTC
TRBD2,TRBJ2-1,TRBV5-4,.,CASSRASGGSYNEQFF,TGTGCCAGCAGCCGAGCTAGCGGGGGTTCCTACAATGAGCAGTTCTTC
.,TRBJ1-3,TRBV28,.,CASSLEGLSGNTIYF,TGTGCCAGCAGTTTAGAGGGACTATCTGGAAACACCATATATTTT
.,TRBJ1-5,TRBV14,.,CASSQLPGAPQHF,TGTGCCAGCAGCCAACTCCCCGGCGCGCCCCAGCATTTT